The present TCR beta chain was sequenced within a study of blood T cells in healthy people across ages. Study observations and caveats: Per million T cells, TCR beta diversity dropped roughly linearly as age increased.

Turning to this clonotype: Its target is unknown.

The use of a sample-barcoded 5' primer and a J-beta primer mix characterized a second PCR of 7 to 11 cycles. TCRdb analysed the 5' RACE reads with MiXCR anew, one entry per CDR3 protein. The sample lists over 1.5 million distinct CDR3 sequences; 49% were seen once. The V end was cut by 0 bases, the J end by 7 bases, with 13 bases between. This CDR3 is built from 15 residues. CDR1 is MNHEY and CDR2 is SMNVEV in the germline V gene (reference sequence). This chain uses TRBV27 with TRBJ1-5; D is possibly TRBD1 (5 bases). Sequenced: blood. The receptor was isolated from a woman aged 40 to 55 in good health. The CDR3 DNA follows: TGTGCCAGCAGTTTATCCGCAGGGAAATGGCAGCCCCAGCATTTT. Its protein is CASSLSAGKWQPQHF.